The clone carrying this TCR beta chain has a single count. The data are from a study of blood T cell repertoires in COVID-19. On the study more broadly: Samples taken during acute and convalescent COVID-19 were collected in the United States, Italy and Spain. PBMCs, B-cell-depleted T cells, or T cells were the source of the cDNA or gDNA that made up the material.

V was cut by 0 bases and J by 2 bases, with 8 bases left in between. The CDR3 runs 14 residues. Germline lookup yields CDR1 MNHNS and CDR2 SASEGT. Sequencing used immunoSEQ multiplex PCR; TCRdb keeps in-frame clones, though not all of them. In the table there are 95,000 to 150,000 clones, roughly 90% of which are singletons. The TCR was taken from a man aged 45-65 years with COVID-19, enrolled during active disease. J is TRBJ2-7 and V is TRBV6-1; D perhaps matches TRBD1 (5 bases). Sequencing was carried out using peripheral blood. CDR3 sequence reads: CASSEAQGTYEQYF. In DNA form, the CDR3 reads TGTGCCAGCAGTGAAGCGCAGGGAACCTACGAGCAGTACTTC.